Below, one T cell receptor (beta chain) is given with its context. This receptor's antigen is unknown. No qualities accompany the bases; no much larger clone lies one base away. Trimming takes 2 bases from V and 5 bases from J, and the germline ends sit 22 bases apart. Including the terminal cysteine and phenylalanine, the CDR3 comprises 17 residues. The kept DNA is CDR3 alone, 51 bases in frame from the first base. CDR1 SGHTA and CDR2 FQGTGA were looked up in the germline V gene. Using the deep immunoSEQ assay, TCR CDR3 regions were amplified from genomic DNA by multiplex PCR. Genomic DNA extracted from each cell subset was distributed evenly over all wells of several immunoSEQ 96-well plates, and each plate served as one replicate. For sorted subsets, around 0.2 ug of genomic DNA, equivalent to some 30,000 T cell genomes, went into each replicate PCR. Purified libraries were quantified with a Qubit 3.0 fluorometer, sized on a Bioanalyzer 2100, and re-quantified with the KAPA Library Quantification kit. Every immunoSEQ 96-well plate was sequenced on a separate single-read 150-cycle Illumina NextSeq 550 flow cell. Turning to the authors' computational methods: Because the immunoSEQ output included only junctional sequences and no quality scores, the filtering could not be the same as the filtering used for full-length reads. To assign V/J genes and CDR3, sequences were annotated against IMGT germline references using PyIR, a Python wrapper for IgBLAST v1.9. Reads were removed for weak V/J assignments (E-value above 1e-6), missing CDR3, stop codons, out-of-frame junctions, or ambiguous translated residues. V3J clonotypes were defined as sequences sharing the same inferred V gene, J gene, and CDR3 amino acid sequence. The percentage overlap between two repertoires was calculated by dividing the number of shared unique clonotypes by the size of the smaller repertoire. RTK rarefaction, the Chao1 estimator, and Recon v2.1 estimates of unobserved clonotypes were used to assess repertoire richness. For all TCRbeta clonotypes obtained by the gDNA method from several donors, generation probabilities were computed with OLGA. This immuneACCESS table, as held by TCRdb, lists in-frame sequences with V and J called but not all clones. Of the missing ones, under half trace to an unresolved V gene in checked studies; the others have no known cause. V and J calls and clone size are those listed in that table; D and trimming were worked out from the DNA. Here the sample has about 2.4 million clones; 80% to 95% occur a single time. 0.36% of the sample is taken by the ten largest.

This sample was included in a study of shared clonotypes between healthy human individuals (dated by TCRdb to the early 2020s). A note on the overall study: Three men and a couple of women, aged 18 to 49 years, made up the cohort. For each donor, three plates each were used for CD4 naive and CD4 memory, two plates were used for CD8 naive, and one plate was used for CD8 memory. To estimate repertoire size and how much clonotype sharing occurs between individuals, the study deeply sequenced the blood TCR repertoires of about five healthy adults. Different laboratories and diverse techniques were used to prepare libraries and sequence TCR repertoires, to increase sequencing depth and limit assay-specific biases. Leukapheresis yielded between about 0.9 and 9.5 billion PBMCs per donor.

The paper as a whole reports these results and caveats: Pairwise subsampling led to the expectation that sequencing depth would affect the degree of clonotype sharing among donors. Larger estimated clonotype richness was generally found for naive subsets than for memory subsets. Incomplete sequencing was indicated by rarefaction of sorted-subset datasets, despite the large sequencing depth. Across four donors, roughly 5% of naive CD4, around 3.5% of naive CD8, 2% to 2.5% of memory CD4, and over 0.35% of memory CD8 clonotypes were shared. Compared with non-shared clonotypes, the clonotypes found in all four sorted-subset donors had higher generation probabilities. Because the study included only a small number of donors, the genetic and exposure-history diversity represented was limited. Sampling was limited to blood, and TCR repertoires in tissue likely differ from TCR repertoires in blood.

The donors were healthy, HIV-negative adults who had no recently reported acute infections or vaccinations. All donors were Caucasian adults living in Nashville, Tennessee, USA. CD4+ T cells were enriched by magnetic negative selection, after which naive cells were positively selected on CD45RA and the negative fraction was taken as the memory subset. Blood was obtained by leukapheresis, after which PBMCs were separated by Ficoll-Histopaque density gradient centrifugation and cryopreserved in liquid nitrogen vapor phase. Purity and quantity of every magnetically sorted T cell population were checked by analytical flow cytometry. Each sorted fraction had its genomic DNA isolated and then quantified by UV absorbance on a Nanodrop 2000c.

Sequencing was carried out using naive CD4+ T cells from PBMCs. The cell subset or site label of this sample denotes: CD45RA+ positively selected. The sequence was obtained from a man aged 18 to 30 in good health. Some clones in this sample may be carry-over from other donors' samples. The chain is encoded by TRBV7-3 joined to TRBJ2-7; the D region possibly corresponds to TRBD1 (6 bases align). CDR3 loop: CASSLWGQGGYFNEQYF. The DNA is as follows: TGTGCCAGCAGCTTATGGGGGCAGGGCGGCTATTTTAACGAGCAGTACTTC.